This is a list of T cell receptor beta chains from one sample in a study of cytomegalovirus exposure and HLA in healthy donors. Measured with immunoSEQ multiplex PCR; TCRdb has only the in-frame clones, and not every one. The sample lists fewer than 200,000 clones; 82% were seen once. What was sequenced was PBMCs. Receptors were obtained from a male donor in good health and CMV-seronegative. Both conserved end residues are part of each CDR3. The order of the fields is D gene, V gene, CDR3 length, clone size, J gene, CDR3 protein, CDR3 DNA. The D gene is left open where the match is weak. Size tells how often a clone was seen (once, few, many) or the class of an expanded clone, and some rows leave it out.

D: TRBD2
V: TRBV11-3
length: 14
size: NA
J: TRBJ2-3
CDR3: CASSRSGNADTQYF
DNA: TGTGCCAGCAGCAGAAGCGGGAATGCAGATACGCAGTATTTT

D: NA
V: TRBV6-1
length: 13
size: NA
J: TRBJ2-7
CDR3: CASKQSNTYEQYF
DNA: TGTGCCAGCAAACAGTCCAATACCTACGAGCAGTACTTC

D: NA
V: TRBV7-3
length: 20
size: NA
J: TRBJ1-1
CDR3: CASSLPGFITGIKTNTEAFF
DNA: TGTGCCAGCAGCCTTCCGGGGTTCATAACAGGGATCAAGACGAACACTGAAGCTTTCTTT

D: NA
V: TRBV6-5
length: 13
size: NA
J: TRBJ2-4
CDR3: CASSSARGDIQYF
DNA: TGTGCCAGCAGTTCCGCCAGGGGTGACATTCAGTACTTC

D: TRBD1
V: TRBV27
length: 15
size: once
J: TRBJ1-5
CDR3: CASSRDRDSNQPQHF
DNA: TGTGCCAGCAGTAGAGACAGGGATAGCAATCAGCCCCAGCATTTT

D: NA
V: TRBV19
length: 15
size: NA
J: TRBJ1-5
CDR3: CASSAGGGANQPQHF
DNA: TGTGCCAGTAGTGCCGGAGGAGGGGCTAATCAGCCCCAGCATTTT

D: NA
V: TRBV5-5
length: 17
size: NA
J: TRBJ1-6
CDR3: CASSLVYRGRLNSPLHF
DNA: TGTGCCAGCAGCCTTGTCTATCGGGGTAGGCTTAATTCACCCCTCCACTTT

D: NA
V: TRBV27
length: 17
size: NA
J: TRBJ1-2
CDR3: CASSLSPSRRPAYGYTF
DNA: TGTGCCAGCAGTTTATCCCCCTCTCGCAGGCCCGCCTATGGCTACACCTTC

D: NA
V: TRBV6-5
length: 13
size: NA
J: TRBJ2-5
CDR3: CASKSQGVKTQYF
DNA: TGTGCCAGCAAATCACAGGGCGTGAAGACCCAGTACTTC

D: NA
V: TRBV5-5
length: 15
size: NA
J: TRBJ1-4
CDR3: CASSRNSATNEKLFF
DNA: TGTGCCAGCAGCAGGAACAGTGCAACTAATGAAAAACTGTTTTTT

D: NA
V: TRBV2
length: 14
size: NA
J: TRBJ2-2
CDR3: CASSPQGRQANLFF
DNA: TGTGCCAGCAGTCCCCAGGGCAGGCAGGCTAACCTGTTTTTT

D: NA
V: TRBV28
length: 17
size: NA
J: TRBJ2-1
CDR3: CASSLCRSCLPYNEQFF
DNA: TGTGCCAGCAGTTTATGCAGGTCTTGCCTACCCTACAATGAGCAGTTCTTC

D: TRBD2
V: TRBV28
length: 14
size: NA
J: TRBJ2-1
CDR3: CASSSIAGALEQFF
DNA: TGTGCCAGCAGTTCGATAGCGGGAGCTCTTGAGCAGTTCTTC